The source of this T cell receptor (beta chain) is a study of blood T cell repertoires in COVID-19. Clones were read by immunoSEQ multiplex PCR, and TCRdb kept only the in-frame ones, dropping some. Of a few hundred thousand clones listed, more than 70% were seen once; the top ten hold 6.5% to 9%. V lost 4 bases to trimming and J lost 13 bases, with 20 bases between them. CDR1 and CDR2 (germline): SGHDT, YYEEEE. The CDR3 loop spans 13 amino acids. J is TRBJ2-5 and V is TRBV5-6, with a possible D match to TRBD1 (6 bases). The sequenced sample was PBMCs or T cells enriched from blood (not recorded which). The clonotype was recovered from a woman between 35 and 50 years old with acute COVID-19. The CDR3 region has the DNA TGTGCCAGCAGCCGACAGGAACCGGGACCCCCGTACTTC. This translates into CASSRQEPGPPYF.